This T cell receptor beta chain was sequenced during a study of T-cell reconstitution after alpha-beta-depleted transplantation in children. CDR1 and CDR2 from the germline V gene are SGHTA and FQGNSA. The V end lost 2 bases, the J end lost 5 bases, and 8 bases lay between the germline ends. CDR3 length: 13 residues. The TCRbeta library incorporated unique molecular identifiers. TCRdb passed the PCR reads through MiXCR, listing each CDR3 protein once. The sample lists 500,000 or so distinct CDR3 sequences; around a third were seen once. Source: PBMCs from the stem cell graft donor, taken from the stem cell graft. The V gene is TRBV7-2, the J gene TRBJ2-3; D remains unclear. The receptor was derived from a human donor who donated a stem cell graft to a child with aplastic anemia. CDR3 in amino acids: CASSLNREDTQYF. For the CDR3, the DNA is TGTGCCAGCAGCTTAAACCGAGAAGATACGCAGTATTTT.